The 5 T cell receptor beta chains below were found in one sample sequenced in a study of blood T cell repertoires in COVID-19. Some clones are missing from TCRdb's copy, which holds only in-frame ones; the method was immunoSEQ multiplex PCR. The sample includes approximately 350,000 clones, around 83% seen only once; the top ten take about 5%. The material sequenced was PBMCs or T cells enriched from blood (not recorded which). These TCRs come from a woman aged 45 to 65 who had recovered from COVID-19.

The chain carries TRBV27 and TRBJ1-2; D uncertain. Trimming left V 2 bases short and J 4 bases short, with 8 bases between. The CDR3 is made up of 13 amino acids. Germline V gene data show CDR1 as MNHEY and CDR2 as SMNVEV (reference sequence). The chain's CDR3 is CASSLSRSYGYTF. In nucleotides, the CDR3 is TGTGCCAGCAGTTTAAGCCGGAGCTATGGCTACACCTTC.

The CDR3 region is CASSMKAAGENTGELFF. The CDR3 DNA is TGTGCCAGTAGTATGAAAGCAGCGGGAGAGAACACCGGGGAGCTGTTTTTT. This sequence joins TRBV19 and TRBJ2-2, with 8 bases that match TRBD2. V was pared by 3 bases and J by 1 base, with 7 bases of the junction left unmatched. The CDR3 spans 17 residues. Per the germline V gene, CDR1 is LNHDA and CDR2 is SQIVND (reference sequence).

The chain employs TRBV7-2 and TRBJ2-5; D not resolved. CDR3 length: 16 amino acids. Germline V lookup: CDR1 SGHTA, CDR2 FQGNSA. V lost 4 bases to trimming and J lost 3 bases, with 18 bases between them. The CDR3 DNA follows: TGTGCCAGCAGCTCCCGGTTGGTTGTCGGTGAAGAGACCCAGTACTTC. As protein: CASSSRLVVGEETQYF. The full variable domain, its missing parts supplied by reference TRBV7-2 and TRBJ2-5, is GAGVSQSPSNKVTEKGKDVELRCDPISGHTALYWYRQSLGQGLEFLIYFQGNSAPDKSGLPSDRFSAERTGGSVSTLTIQRTQQEDSAVYLCASSSRLVVGEETQYFGPGTRLLVL.

The chain uses TRBV30 and TRBJ1-3; D is unresolved. Germline CDR1 and CDR2: GTSNPN and SVGIG (reference sequence). This CDR3 has 15 residues. V was pared by 2 bases and J by 0 bases, with 11 bases between. CDR3 in amino acids: CAWSFDMSSGNTIYF. Written as DNA, the CDR3 is TGTGCCTGGAGTTTTGATATGAGCTCTGGAAACACCATATATTTT. The full variable domain, with the rest looked up from reference TRBV30 and TRBJ1-3, is SQTIHQWPATLVQPVGSPLSLECTVEGTSNPNLYWYRQAAGRGLQLLFYSVGIGQISSEVPQNLSASRPQDRQFILSSKKLLLSDSGFYLCAWSFDMSSGNTIYFGEGSWLTVV.

The chain uses TRBV2 and TRBJ1-2, with no clear D. The CDR3 has 13 amino acids. V lost 4 bases, J lost 6 bases, and 12 bases lay in between. The germline gives CDR1 SNHLY, CDR2 FYNNEI. In nucleotides, the CDR3 is TGTGCCAGCAGTGTCGGGGTATTTGATGGCTACACCTTC. Protein: CASSVGVFDGYTF.